This T cell receptor beta chain is from a study of T cell repertoires in cytomegalovirus infection. Study as a whole: Evidence of both CMV infection and a matching HLA type came from public TCR beta signatures.

Germline lookup yields CDR1 SGDLS and CDR2 YYNGEE. The length of the CDR3 is 17 residues. Between the trimmed V and J ends, which lost 0 bases and 3 bases, there was a span of 17 bases. MiXCR, run by TCRdb on the reads, gives a single entry per CDR3 protein. The repertoire includes roughly 150,000 distinct CDR3 sequences, about 25% of them detected once, and roughly 9.8% sits in the top ten. Study results and limitations: Cumulative public TCR beta family frequency identified carriers of CMV plus the relevant HLA. Predominance within the ex vivo response was attributable to HLA-C-restricted CMV-specific TCR beta clonotypes.

In the case of this clonotype: What it binds is not known.

The specimen sequenced was PBMCs. The chain employs TRBV9 and TRBJ2-3; either TRBD1 or TRBD2 may fit D (6 bases each). This sequence was found in a human donor in good health (CMV status not recorded). Some clones in this sample may be carry-over from other donors' samples. CDR3 sequence reads: CASSVEGGNPRTDTQYF. DNA for the CDR3: TGTGCCAGCAGCGTAGAAGGGGGGAATCCACGTACAGATACGCAGTATTTT.